A selection of T cell receptor beta chains follows, all from one sample in a study of beta chain features in type 1 diabetes. Sequenced by immunoSEQ multiplex PCR; TCRdb stores in-frame clones only, minus some. Of almost 350,000 clones detected, roughly a tenth appear once; the ten largest clones hold about 1%. Input material: central memory CD4+ T cells from blood. The receptor set was obtained from a man younger than 45 with type 1 diabetes. The CDR3 runs from the conserved cysteine through the conserved F or W. A D gene is named only where the DNA matches it firmly. Size tells how often a clone was seen (once, few, many) or the class of an expanded clone, and some rows leave it out.

d_gene	v_gene	abundance	j_gene	CDR3aa	CDR3nt
-	TRBV4-3	few	TRBJ2-3	CASSQDPNSGDTQYF	TGCGCCAGCAGCCAAGACCCAAATTCCGGGGATACGCAGTATTTT
-	TRBV7-9	many	TRBJ2-5	CASSLTRTQLGETQYF	TGTGCCAGCAGCTTAACTCGTACACAGCTCGGAGAGACCCAGTACTTC
-	TRBV7-9	few	TRBJ2-5	CASSPGETQYF	TGTGCCAGCAGTCCTGGGGAGACCCAGTACTTC
-	TRBV6-5	few	TRBJ1-1	CASSVGEDTEAFF	TGTGCCAGCAGTGTGGGGGAGGACACTGAAGCTTTCTTT
-	TRBV28	few	TRBJ2-5	CASTGVKAETQYF	TGTGCCAGCACCGGGGTAAAGGCAGAGACCCAGTACTTC
-	TRBV9	many	TRBJ2-2	CASSVGPNGELFF	TGTGCCAGCAGCGTAGGCCCTAACGGGGAGCTGTTTTTT
-	TRBV2	-	TRBJ1-5	CASSEAGISNQPQHF	TGTGCCAGCAGTGAAGCCGGGATAAGCAATCAGCCCCAGCATTTT
-	TRBV7-8	-	TRBJ1-5	CASSLESDQPQHF	TGTGCCAGCAGCTTAGAGTCAGACCAGCCCCAGCATTTT
-	TRBV6-1	-	TRBJ1-6	CASSQRGGGNSPLHF	TGTGCCAGCAGTCAACGTGGAGGAGGGAATTCACCCCTCCACTTT
-	TRBV2	-	TRBJ2-7	CASQKDRAGYEQYF	TGTGCCAGCCAGAAGGACAGAGCTGGCTACGAGCAGTACTTC
TRBD2	TRBV7-2	-	TRBJ2-5	CASSLGLAGSTETQYF	TGTGCCAGCAGCCTCGGACTAGCGGGGTCGACGGAGACCCAGTACTTC
-	TRBV30	-	TRBJ2-7	CAWSKGGPGEQYF	TGTGCCTGGAGTAAGGGCGGGCCAGGCGAGCAGTACTTC
-	TRBV11-2	-	TRBJ2-5	CASSSAETQYF	TGTGCCAGCAGCTCTGCGGAGACCCAGTACTTC
-	TRBV4-1	-	TRBJ1-1	CASSREWTMNTEAFF	TGCGCCAGCAGCCGGGAATGGACCATGAACACTGAAGCTTTCTTT
-	TRBV27	-	TRBJ1-4	CASSPEGWGFNEKLFF	TGTGCCAGCAGTCCCGAGGGTTGGGGTTTTAATGAAAAACTGTTTTTT
TRBD2	TRBV4-2	once	TRBJ2-3	CASSQGGSGGSTDTQYF	TGTGCCAGCAGCCAAGGGGGATCCGGGGGGAGCACAGATACGCAGTATTTT
-	TRBV10-2	-	TRBJ2-5	CASSIGHKETQYF	TGCGCCAGCAGTATCGGACATAAAGAGACCCAGTACTTC
-	TRBV29-1	few	TRBJ1-1	CSGVPASALGAFF	TGCAGCGGGGTCCCAGCGTCCGCCCTTGGAGCTTTCTTT
TRBD2	TRBV19	-	TRBJ2-3	CASTLAGGAGTDTQYF	TGTGCCAGTACCCTCGCGGGGGGGGCCGGCACAGATACGCAGTATTTT
-	TRBV5-4	few	TRBJ1-2	CASSLGGDGYTF	TGTGCCAGCAGCTTAGGGGGTGATGGCTACACCTTC
TRBD1	TRBV7-7	few	TRBJ1-6	CASSPGQGWLGSPLHF	TGTGCTAGCAGCCCTGGACAGGGCTGGCTGGGATCACCCCTCCACTTT
TRBD1	TRBV28	many	TRBJ1-1	CASSAGTGSGTEAFF	TGTGCCAGCAGTGCCGGGACAGGGAGTGGCACTGAAGCTTTCTTT
-	TRBV7-7	-	TRBJ1-1	CASSSRQGAEAFF	TGTGCTAGCAGCTCCCGGCAGGGCGCTGAAGCTTTCTTT
TRBD1	TRBV4-3	few	TRBJ1-6	CASSQDPRQGGTLHF	TGCGCCAGCAGCCAAGATCCTCGACAGGGCGGGACCCTCCACTTT
-	TRBV15	few	TRBJ1-1	CATSTADRPAFF	TGTGCCACCAGCACCGCGGACCGACCCGCTTTCTTT
TRBD1	TRBV7-2	-	TRBJ2-1	CASSSDRDDEQFF	TGTGCCAGCAGCTCGGACAGGGACGATGAGCAGTTCTTC
-	TRBV5-6	-	TRBJ1-2	CASSLGQGKAF	TGTGCCAGCAGCTTGGGGCAGGGGAAGGCCTTC